The clone carrying this T cell receptor beta chain was seen more than once but under ten times. The antigen remains unidentified. The TCR beta cDNA libraries carried unique molecular identifiers. A population of 1 to 10 million T cells gave rise to roughly 500,000 cDNA molecules. TCRdb reprocessed the PCR reads with MiXCR, giving one entry per CDR3 protein. The data show 650,000 to 900,000 distinct CDR3 sequences, roughly 50% seen once. This sample was included in a study of post-analysis software for immune sequencing data. Study-wide results and caveats: People with multiple sclerosis had a significantly lower normalized Chao1 diversity than controls did. Patients showed TRBV5-6, TRBV5-1 and TRBV20-1 among five TRBV segments more frequent than in controls.

The CDR3 is 13 residues long. The germline V gene has CDR1 MDHEN and CDR2 SYDVKM. V gave up 5 bases and J gave up 0 bases, with 7 bases separating them. The chain couples TRBV28 to TRBJ1-1, with D unclear. The sequenced material came from blood. The sequence derives from a girl aged 5 to 17 with multiple sclerosis. The CDR3 here is CASSHIMNTEAFF. The CDR3 coding sequence is TGTGCCAGCAGTCATATTATGAACACTGAAGCTTTCTTT.